This TCR beta chain is from a study of PD-1 blockade in classical Hodgkin lymphoma. Study context: The nivolumab dose that patients received was 3 mg/kg, given intravenously every 2 weeks. Study results and limitations: Complete responders matched newly diagnosed patients in baseline diversity. The study found that TCR diversity rose significantly by C4D1 in CD4+ but not CD8+ cells. Newly diagnosed patients were reported to start with lower TCR diversity than healthy donors.

This clone was seen a few times. Antigen: not known. Deletions cut 0 bases from V and 7 bases from J, with 7 bases between. The CDR3 consists of 13 residues. Germline V gene data show CDR1 as SGHAT and CDR2 as FQNNGV. The time point here: cycle 4 day 1 (C4D1), after more than five weeks of nivolumab. Every patient had relapsed following autologous stem cell transplantation, and cohorts differed in brentuximab vedotin exposure. Clones were sequenced by immunoSEQ multiplex PCR, and TCRdb holds only the in-frame ones, with some missing. The table includes 21,000 or so clones, roughly 85% detected once. This clonotype was sampled from a human donor with classical Hodgkin lymphoma. This material consisted of peripheral blood mononuclear cells (PBMCs), taken before the fourth cycle of nivolumab. This chain links TRBV11-2 with TRBJ2-1; D unclear. The CDR3 DNA follows: TGTGCCAGCAGCTTAGATCGCTCAAATGAGCAGTTCTTC. It encodes CASSLDRSNEQFF.